The rows below give T cell receptor beta chains drawn from one sample of a study of T-cell memory formation after mild COVID-19. TCRdb passed the 5' RACE reads through MiXCR, listing each CDR3 protein once. This repertoire shows a few hundred thousand distinct CDR3 sequences, less than 20% found once; its top ten account for around 20%. The sample taken for sequencing was PBMCs or a T cell subset sorted from them (not recorded which). These receptors all stem from a man younger than 35 who had mild COVID-19 (a few samples of this study predate the infection). Cell type and time point are not known. Each CDR3 is given with its conserved first and last residue. The D gene is left open where the match is weak. Some rows mark clone size as missing; the rest say once, few, many or name a class of expanded clone.

d_gene,v_gene,abundance,j_gene,CDR3nt,CDR3aa
TRBD1,TRBV7-9,many,TRBJ1-2,TGTGCCAGCAGCCCCGGACAGGGTCACTATGGCTACACCTTC,CASSPGQGHYGYTF
.,TRBV6-5,.,TRBJ1-1,TGTGCCAGCAGTTACTCGGGCAGGGGTGAAGCTTTCTTT,CASSYSGRGEAFF
.,TRBV6-2/TRBV6-3,.,TRBJ1-1,TGTGCCAGCAGTTACGGCCCGAGGGGCACTGAAGCTTTCTTT,CASSYGPRGTEAFF
.,TRBV7-2,.,TRBJ2-3,TGTGCCAGCAGCTTAGTGGGGGGATTTACAGATACGCAGTATTTT,CASSLVGGFTDTQYF
.,TRBV5-4,.,TRBJ1-2,TGTGCCAGCAGCTTGTTGGGTGAGGTCTATGGCTACACCTTC,CASSLLGEVYGYTF
.,TRBV24-1,.,TRBJ2-5,TGTGCCACCAGTGACGCACAGGGAGGAGAGACCCAGTACTTC,CATSDAQGGETQYF
.,TRBV27,once,TRBJ2-3,TGTGCCAGCAGTTTATCCAGGGATGATACGCAGTATTTT,CASSLSRDDTQYF
.,TRBV7-9,.,TRBJ1-1,TGTGCCAGCAGCTGGGGAAAAGGAGCTTTCTTT,CASSWGKGAFF
.,TRBV5-1,few,TRBJ2-3,TGCGCCAGCAGCGGCGCGACGTCCCACGCAGATACGCAGTATTTT,CASSGATSHADTQYF
.,TRBV27,few,TRBJ2-5,TGTGCCAGCAGCCCTACGCAGGGGCTAGGGGAGACCCAGTACTTC,CASSPTQGLGETQYF
.,TRBV6-6,few,TRBJ2-4,TGTGCCAGCAGTTACCCGCTCGACATTCAGTACTTC,CASSYPLDIQYF
TRBD1,TRBV5-6,.,TRBJ2-5,TGTGCCAGCAGCTTGCAGGGGGCCAGCGGGACCCAGTACTTC,CASSLQGASGTQYF
TRBD1,TRBV5-1,.,TRBJ1-1,TGCGCCAGCAGCGACGACAGGGACCGGTGGGAAGCTTTCTTT,CASSDDRDRWEAFF
.,TRBV4-3,many,TRBJ2-2,TGCGCCAGCAGCCAGGCGGGGTCCACCGGGGAGCTGTTTTTT,CASSQAGSTGELFF
.,TRBV5-1,few,TRBJ2-1,TGCGCCAGCAGAGGACAGTCAGAGCAGTTCTTC,CASRGQSEQFF
.,TRBV20-1,many,TRBJ2-5,TGCAGTGCTAGAGCTGTGGTTGAACAGTTGGAGACCCAGTACTTC,CSARAVVEQLETQYF
.,TRBV3-1,few,TRBJ2-5,TGTGCCAGCAGCCAGTCGGGGGCGGAGACCCAGTACTTC,CASSQSGAETQYF
.,TRBV7-2,few,TRBJ2-5,TGTGCCAGCAGCTTAGCGCTAGGGGGGGGCCAAGAGACCCAGTACTTC,CASSLALGGGQETQYF
.,TRBV7-9,.,TRBJ1-1,TGTGCCAGCAGCTCCAACAGGGCCGGAACTGAAGCTTTCTTT,CASSSNRAGTEAFF
.,TRBV15,.,TRBJ2-1,TGTGCCACCAGCAGGGGATTAGCGAGTGGGTACAATGAGCAGTTCTTC,CATSRGLASGYNEQFF
TRBD1,TRBV20-1,.,TRBJ2-3,TGCAGTGCTAGGTCCTCGACAGGGAATCGGAATACGCAGTATTTT,CSARSSTGNRNTQYF
.,TRBV28,.,TRBJ2-3,TGTGCCAGCAGTCCCGCGTTTGCGGGGTGGGAGAGTACGCAGTATTTT,CASSPAFAGWESTQYF
.,TRBV5-1,.,TRBJ2-4,TGCGCCAGCAGCCTTGGTGGAGGGGACCTAAAAAACATTCAGTACTTC,CASSLGGGDLKNIQYF
.,TRBV6-1,few,TRBJ1-2,TGTGCCAGCACCCTTATGGGAACAGGCCATGGCTACACCTTC,CASTLMGTGHGYTF
TRBD2,TRBV18,.,TRBJ2-3,TGTGCCAGCTCACCACGCCCTAGCGGGGACACAGATACGCAGTATTTT,CASSPRPSGDTDTQYF
.,TRBV12-3/TRBV12-4,few,TRBJ2-5,TGTGCCAGCAGTTACGGTCTTTGGAAGACCCAGTACTTC,CASSYGLWKTQYF
.,TRBV18,.,TRBJ1-1,TGTGCCAGCTCTCCCGGGCCCTCCGGGCGACAAGCTTTCTTT,CASSPGPSGRQAFF
.,TRBV7-8,.,TRBJ1-5,TGTGCCAGCAGCCCCGCAGCGTCAAATAATCAGCCCCAGCATTTT,CASSPAASNNQPQHF
.,TRBV12-3/TRBV12-4,.,TRBJ1-1,TGTGCCAGCAGGGCCCGAAAAGCTTTCTTT,CASRARKAFF
.,TRBV25-1,few,TRBJ1-1,TGTGCCAGCAGTGAATTGGGCAGGGATGCTTTCTTT,CASSELGRDAFF
.,TRBV7-2,.,TRBJ1-5,TGTGCCAGCACCAGAGGAGGCGGCGGCGGCAATCAGCCCCAGCATTTT,CASTRGGGGGNQPQHF
.,TRBV7-2,.,TRBJ1-2,TGTGCCAGCAGCCTTCAATTTAACCCTAGTCCCTACTATGGCTACACCTTC,CASSLQFNPSPYYGYTF
.,TRBV7-8,.,TRBJ2-5,TGTGCCAGCAGCCCAGGGGGGGCGGGTAGAGAGACCCAGTACTTC,CASSPGGAGRETQYF
TRBD2,TRBV20-1,.,TRBJ2-5,TGCAGTGCCCTGGGGACTAGCGAGCCTCAAGAGACCCAGTACTTC,CSALGTSEPQETQYF
TRBD2,TRBV14,.,TRBJ2-5,TGTGCCAGCAGCCAAGGGGAGGGGACCGGAGAGACCCAGTACTTC,CASSQGEGTGETQYF
.,TRBV19,once,TRBJ1-3,TGTGCCAGTAGTATCAAGGGGATCCTCTCTGGAAACACCATATATTTT,CASSIKGILSGNTIYF
.,TRBV19,.,TRBJ1-2,TGTGCCAGTAGTTGGACGATTGGGGGCTACACCTTC,CASSWTIGGYTF
.,TRBV12-3/TRBV12-4,.,TRBJ2-1,TGTGCCAGCACCGCCGGGACACTAAACAATGAGCAGTTCTTC,CASTAGTLNNEQFF
TRBD2,TRBV5-1,many,TRBJ2-7,TGCGCCAGCAGCTTGGGGACTAGCGGGAATCTCTACGAGCAGTACTTC,CASSLGTSGNLYEQYF
TRBD1,TRBV7-2,.,TRBJ2-5,TGTGCCAGCAGCTTAGGGCAGGGGGACCTTCGGGAGACCCAGTACTTC,CASSLGQGDLRETQYF
.,TRBV7-9,.,TRBJ2-5,TGTGCCAGCAGGTACAGGGAGGTAGAGACCCAGTACTTC,CASRYREVETQYF